This section outlines one T cell receptor beta chain sequence together with its context. Its target is unknown. Trimming left V 4 bases short and J 6 bases short, with 6 bases between. Germline lookup yields CDR1 SEHNR and CDR2 FQNEAQ (reference sequence). This CDR3 comprises 11 residues. This sample was included in a study of chemoradiotherapy in HPV16-positive cancers. Study background: Functional T-cell assays on a couple of HPV16-positive patients' cells defined candidate HPV-specific clones and common TCR motifs. Study conclusions and caveats: Non-HPV-specific T cells did not expand in tumors during treatment, whereas candidate HPV-specific clones and E7-related motifs did.

Over chemoradiotherapy, repertoires were sampled more than once. Assay used: immunoSEQ multiplex PCR; TCRdb lists only in-frame clones, some missing. The sample records about 14,000 clones, approximately 72% being singletons. The gene calls are TRBV7-9 and TRBJ1-1; D unclear. This TCR came from a human donor with HPV-associated anogenital cancer. The sample was collected from a patient who underwent chemoradiotherapy. The CDR3 here is CASSWGAEAFF. The CDR3 bases are TGTGCCAGCAGCTGGGGAGCTGAAGCTTTCTTT. Full variable domain (missing parts from reference TRBV7-9 and TRBJ1-1): DTGVSQNPRHKITKRGQNVTFRCDPISEHNRLYWYRQTLGQGPEFLTYFQNEAQLEKSRLLSDRFSAERPKGSFSTLEIQRTEQGDSAMYLCASSWGAEAFFGQGTRLTVV.